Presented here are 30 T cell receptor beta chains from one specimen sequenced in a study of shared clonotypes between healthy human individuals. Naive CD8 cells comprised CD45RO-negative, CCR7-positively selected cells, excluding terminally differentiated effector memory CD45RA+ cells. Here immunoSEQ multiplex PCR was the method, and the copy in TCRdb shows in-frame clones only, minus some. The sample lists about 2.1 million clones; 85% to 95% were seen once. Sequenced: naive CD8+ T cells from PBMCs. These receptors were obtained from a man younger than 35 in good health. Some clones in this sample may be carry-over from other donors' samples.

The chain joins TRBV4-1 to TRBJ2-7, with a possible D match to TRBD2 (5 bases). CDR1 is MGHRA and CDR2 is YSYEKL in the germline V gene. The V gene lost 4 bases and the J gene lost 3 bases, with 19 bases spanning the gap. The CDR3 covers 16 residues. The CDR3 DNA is TGCGCCAGCAGCCCGGTTTTGAGCGGAACGTTCTACGAGCAGTACTTC. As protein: CASSPVLSGTFYEQYF.

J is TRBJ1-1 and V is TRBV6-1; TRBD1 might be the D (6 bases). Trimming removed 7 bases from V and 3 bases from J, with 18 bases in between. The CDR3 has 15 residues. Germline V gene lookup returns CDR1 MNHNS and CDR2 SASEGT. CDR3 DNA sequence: TGTGCCAGCAACATTGGACAGCTAATTGACACTGAAGCTTTCTTT. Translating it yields CASNIGQLIDTEAFF.

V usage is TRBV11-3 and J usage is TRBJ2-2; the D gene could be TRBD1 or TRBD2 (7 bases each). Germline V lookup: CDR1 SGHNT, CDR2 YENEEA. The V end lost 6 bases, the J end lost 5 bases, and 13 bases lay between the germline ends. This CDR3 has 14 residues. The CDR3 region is CASRPRGGTGELFF. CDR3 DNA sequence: TGTGCCAGCAGACCCAGGGGGGGAACCGGGGAGCTGTTTTTT.

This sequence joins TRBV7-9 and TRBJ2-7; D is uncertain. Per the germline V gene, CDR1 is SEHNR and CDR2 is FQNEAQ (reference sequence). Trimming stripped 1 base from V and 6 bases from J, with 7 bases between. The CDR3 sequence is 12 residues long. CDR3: CASSLGFAEQYF. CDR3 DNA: TGTGCCAGCAGCTTAGGTTTTGCCGAGCAGTACTTC. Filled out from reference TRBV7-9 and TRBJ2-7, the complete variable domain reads DTGVSQNPRHKITKRGQNVTFRCDPISEHNRLYWYRQTLGQGPEFLTYFQNEAQLEKSRLLSDRFSAERPKGSFSTLEIQRTEQGDSAMYLCASSLGFAEQYFGPGTRLTVT.

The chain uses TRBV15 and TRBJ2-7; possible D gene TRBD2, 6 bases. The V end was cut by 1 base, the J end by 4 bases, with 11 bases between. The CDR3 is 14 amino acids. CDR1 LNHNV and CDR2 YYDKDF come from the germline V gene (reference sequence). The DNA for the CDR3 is TGTGCCACCAGCAGAGTATCTAGCGCATACGAGCAGTACTTC. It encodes CATSRVSSAYEQYF.

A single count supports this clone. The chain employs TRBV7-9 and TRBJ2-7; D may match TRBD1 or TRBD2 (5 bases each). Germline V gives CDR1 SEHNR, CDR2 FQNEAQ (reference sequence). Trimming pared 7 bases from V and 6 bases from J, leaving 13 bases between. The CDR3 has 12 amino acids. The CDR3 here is CASTLTGAEQYF. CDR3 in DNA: TGTGCCAGCACACTGACCGGGGCCGAGCAGTACTTC.

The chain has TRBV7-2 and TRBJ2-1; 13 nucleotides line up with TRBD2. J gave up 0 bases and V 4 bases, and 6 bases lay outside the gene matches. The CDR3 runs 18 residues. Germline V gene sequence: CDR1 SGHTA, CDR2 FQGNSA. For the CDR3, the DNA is TGTGCCAGCAGCTACCCACTAGCGGGAGGGCCCTCCTACAATGAGCAGTTCTTC. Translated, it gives CASSYPLAGGPSYNEQFF.

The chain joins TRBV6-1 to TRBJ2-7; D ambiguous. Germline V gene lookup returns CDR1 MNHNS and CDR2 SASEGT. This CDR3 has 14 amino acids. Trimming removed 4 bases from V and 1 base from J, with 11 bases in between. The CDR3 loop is CASSAFGGSYEQYF. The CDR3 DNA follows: TGTGCCAGCAGTGCTTTTGGCGGATCCTACGAGCAGTACTTC.

The CDR3 DNA is TGTGCCAGCAGTCCGACAGGGGTTACTGAAGCTTTCTTT. Amino acid sequence: CASSPTGVTEAFF. The chain joins TRBV5-6 to TRBJ1-1; 8 bases agree with TRBD1. Losses at the gene ends were 5 bases for V and 5 bases for J; bases not matched to a gene: 5. The V gene's germline CDR1 is SGHDT and CDR2 YYEEEE. This CDR3 has 13 amino acids.

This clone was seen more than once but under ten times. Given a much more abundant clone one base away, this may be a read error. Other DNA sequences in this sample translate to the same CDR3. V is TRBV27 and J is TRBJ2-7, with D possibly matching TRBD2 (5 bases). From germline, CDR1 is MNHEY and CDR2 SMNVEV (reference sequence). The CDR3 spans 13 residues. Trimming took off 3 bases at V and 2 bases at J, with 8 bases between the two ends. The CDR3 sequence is CASSLGETYEQYF. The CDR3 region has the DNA TGTGCCAGCAGTTTGGGAGAGACCTACGAGCAGTACTTC.

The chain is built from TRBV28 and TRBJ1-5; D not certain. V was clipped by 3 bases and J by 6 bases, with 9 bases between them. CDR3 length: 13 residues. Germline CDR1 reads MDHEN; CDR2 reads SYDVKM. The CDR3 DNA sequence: TGTGCCAGCAGTTTGCCTGGGTCTCAGCCCCAGCATTTT. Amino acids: CASSLPGSQPQHF.

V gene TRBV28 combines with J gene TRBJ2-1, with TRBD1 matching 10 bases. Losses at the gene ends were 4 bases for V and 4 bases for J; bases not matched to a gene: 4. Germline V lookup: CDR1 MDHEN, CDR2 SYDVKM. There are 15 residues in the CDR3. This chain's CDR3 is CASSWGTGVYNEQFF. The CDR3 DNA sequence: TGTGCCAGCAGTTGGGGGACAGGGGTGTACAATGAGCAGTTCTTC.

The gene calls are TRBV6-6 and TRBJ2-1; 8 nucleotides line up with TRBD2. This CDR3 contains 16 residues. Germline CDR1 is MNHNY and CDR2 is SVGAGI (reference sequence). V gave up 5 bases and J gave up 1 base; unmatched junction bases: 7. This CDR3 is CASSTPSGSSYNEQFF. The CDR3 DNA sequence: TGTGCCAGCAGTACCCCAAGCGGGAGTTCCTACAATGAGCAGTTCTTC.

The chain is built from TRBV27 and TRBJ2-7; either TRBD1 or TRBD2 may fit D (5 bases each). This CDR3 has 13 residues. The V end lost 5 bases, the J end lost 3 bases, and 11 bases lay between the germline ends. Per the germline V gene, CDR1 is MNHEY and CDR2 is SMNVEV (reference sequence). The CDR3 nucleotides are TGTGCCAGCAGTGAGCGGCAGGGCTACGAGCAGTACTTC. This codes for CASSERQGYEQYF.

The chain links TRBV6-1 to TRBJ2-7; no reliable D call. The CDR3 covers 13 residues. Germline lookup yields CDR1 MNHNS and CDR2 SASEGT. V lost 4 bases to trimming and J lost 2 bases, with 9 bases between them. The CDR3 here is CASSGVSPYEQYF. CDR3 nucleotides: TGTGCCAGCAGTGGGGTTTCTCCCTACGAGCAGTACTTC.

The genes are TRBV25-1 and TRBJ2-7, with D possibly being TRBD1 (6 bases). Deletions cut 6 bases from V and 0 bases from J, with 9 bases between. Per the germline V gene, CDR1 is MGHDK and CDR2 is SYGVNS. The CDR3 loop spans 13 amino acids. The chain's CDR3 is CASRQGGSYEQYF. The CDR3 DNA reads TGTGCCAGCAGACAGGGTGGCTCCTACGAGCAGTACTTC.

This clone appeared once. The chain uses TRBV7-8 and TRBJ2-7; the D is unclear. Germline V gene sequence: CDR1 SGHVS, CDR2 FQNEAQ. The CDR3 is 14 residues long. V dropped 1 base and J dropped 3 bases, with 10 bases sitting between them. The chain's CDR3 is CASSLGGPGYEQYF. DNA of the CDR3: TGTGCCAGCAGCTTAGGCGGACCAGGCTACGAGCAGTACTTC.

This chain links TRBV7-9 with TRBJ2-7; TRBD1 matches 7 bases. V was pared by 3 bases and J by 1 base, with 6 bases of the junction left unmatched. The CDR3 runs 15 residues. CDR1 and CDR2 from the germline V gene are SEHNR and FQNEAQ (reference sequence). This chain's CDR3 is CASSLMLGQSYEQYF. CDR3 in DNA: TGTGCCAGCAGCTTGATGTTGGGACAGTCCTACGAGCAGTACTTC.

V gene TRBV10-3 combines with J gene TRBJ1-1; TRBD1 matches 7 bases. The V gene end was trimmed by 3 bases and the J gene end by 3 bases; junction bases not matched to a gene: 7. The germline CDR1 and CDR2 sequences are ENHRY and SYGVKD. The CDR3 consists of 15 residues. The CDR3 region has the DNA TGTGCCATCAGTGATAGAGGGGGCCGAGACACTGAAGCTTTCTTT. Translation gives CAISDRGGRDTEAFF.

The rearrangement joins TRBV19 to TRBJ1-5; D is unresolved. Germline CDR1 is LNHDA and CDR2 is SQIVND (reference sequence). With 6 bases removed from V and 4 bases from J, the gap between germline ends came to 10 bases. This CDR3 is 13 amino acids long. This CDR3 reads CASSPNKNQPQHF. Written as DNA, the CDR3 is TGTGCCAGTAGCCCGAACAAGAATCAGCCCCAGCATTTT.

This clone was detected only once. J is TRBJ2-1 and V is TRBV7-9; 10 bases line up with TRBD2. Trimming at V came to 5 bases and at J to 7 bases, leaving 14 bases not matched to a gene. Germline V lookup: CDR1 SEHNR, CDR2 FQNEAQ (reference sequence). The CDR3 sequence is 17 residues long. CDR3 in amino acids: CASSPPGAGGPRNEQFF. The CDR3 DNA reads TGTGCCAGCAGCCCCCCAGGAGCGGGAGGGCCTCGGAATGAGCAGTTCTTC.

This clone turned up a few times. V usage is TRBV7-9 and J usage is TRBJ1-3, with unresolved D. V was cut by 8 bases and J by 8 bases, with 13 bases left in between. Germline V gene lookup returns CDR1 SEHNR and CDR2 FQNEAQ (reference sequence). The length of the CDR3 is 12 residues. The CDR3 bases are TGTGCCAGCCGGCCGGGGATGGACACCATATATTTT. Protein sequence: CASRPGMDTIYF.

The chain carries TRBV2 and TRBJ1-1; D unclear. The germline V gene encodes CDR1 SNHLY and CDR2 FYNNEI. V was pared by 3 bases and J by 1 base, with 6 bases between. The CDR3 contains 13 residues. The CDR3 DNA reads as TGTGCCAGCAGTGATCCTGGGAACACTGAAGCTTTCTTT. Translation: CASSDPGNTEAFF.

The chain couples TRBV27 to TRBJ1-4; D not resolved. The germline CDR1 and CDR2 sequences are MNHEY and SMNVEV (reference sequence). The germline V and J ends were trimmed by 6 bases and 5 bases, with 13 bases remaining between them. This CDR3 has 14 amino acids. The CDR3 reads CASRLVGSNEKLFF. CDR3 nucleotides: TGTGCCAGCAGACTTGTAGGATCGAATGAAAAACTGTTTTTT.

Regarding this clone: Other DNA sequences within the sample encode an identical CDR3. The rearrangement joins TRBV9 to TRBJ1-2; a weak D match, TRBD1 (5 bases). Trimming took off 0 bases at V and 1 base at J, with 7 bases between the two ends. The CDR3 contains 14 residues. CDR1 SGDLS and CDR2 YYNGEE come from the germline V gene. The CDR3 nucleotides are TGTGCCAGCAGCGTAGGAGGGGATAACTATGGCTACACCTTC. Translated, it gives CASSVGGDNYGYTF. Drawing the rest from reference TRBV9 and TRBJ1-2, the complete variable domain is DSGVTQTPKHLITATGQRVTLRCSPRSGDLSVYWYQQSLDQGLQFLIQYYNGEERAKGNILERFSAQQFPDLHSELNLSSLELGDSALYFCASSVGGDNYGYTFGSGTRLTVV.

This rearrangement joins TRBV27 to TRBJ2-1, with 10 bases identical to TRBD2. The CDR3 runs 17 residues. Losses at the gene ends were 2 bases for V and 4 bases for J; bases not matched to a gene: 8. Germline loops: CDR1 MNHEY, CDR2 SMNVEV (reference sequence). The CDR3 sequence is CASSLESRTSGYNEQFF. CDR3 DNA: TGTGCCAGCAGTTTAGAGTCGCGGACTAGCGGATACAATGAGCAGTTCTTC.

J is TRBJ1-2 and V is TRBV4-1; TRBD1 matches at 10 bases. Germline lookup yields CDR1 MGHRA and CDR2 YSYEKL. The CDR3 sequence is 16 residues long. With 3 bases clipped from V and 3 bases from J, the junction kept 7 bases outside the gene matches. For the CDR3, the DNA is TGCGCCAGCAGCCACCCCCGGACAGGGGGGGACTATGGCTACACCTTC. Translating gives CASSHPRTGGDYGYTF.

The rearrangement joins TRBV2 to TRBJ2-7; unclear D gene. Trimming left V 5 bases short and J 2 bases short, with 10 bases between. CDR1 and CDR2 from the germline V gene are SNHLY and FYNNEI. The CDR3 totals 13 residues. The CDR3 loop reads CASSPSPTYEQYF. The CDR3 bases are TGTGCCAGCAGTCCCAGCCCAACCTACGAGCAGTACTTC.

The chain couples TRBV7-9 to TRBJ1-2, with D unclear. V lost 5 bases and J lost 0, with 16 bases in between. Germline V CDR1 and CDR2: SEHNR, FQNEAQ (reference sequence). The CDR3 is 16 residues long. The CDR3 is CASSPPRWEPNYGYTF. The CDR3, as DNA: TGTGCCAGCAGCCCCCCAAGGTGGGAACCTAACTATGGCTACACCTTC.

The CDR3 bases are TGTGCCAGCAGTTACGGTGAGAATGAAAAACTGTTTTTT. This encodes CASSYGENEKLFF. The chain uses TRBV6-5 and TRBJ1-4, with D unresolved. The CDR3 length is 13 residues. Trimming cost V 2 bases and J 5 bases, with 6 bases left between them. Germline values: CDR1 MNHEY, CDR2 SVGAGI.